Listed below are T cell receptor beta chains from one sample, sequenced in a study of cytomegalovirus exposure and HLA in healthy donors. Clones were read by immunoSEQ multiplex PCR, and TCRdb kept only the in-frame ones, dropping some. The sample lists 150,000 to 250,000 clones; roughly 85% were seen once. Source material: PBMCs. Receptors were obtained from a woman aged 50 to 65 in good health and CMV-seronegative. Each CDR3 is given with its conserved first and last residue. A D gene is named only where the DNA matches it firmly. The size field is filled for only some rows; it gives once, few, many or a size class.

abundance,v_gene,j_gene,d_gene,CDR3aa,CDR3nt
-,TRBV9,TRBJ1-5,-,CASSPGAGVQPQHF,TGTGCCAGCAGCCCAGGGGCGGGGGTCCAGCCCCAGCATTTT
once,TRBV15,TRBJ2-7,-,CATSGTRGYEQYF,TGTGCCACCAGCGGGACTCGGGGCTACGAGCAGTACTTC
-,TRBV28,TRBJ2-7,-,CASSLGSSYEQYF,TGTGCCAGCAGTTTGGGGAGCTCCTACGAGCAGTACTTC
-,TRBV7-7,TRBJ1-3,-,CASSPTGFSSSGNTIYF,TGTGCCAGCAGCCCGACCGGGTTTTCGAGCTCTGGAAACACCATATATTTT
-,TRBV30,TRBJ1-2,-,CAWSAALPLTAGNYGYTF,TGTGCCTGGAGTGCCGCCCTTCCTTTGACAGCAGGGAACTATGGCTACACCTTC
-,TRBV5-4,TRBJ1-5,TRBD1,CASSSGQGADQPQHF,TGTGCCAGCAGCTCTGGACAGGGGGCGGATCAGCCCCAGCATTTT
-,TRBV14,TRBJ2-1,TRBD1,CASSHRGSNEQFF,TGTGCCAGCAGTCACAGGGGGTCCAATGAGCAGTTCTTC
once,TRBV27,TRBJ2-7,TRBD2,CASSSTSAHSYEQYF,TGTGCCAGCAGTTCGACTAGCGCCCACTCCTACGAGCAGTACTTC
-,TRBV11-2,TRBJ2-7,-,CASSLTGAAISYEQYF,TGTGCCAGCAGCTTAACGGGAGCAGCAATCTCCTACGAGCAGTACTTC
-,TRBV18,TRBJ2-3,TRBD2,CASSLAGGRDTQYF,TGTGCCAGCTCACTCGCGGGAGGCCGAGATACGCAGTATTTT
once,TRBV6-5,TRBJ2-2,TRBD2,CASSRAGDGTGELFF,TGTGCCAGCAGTCGGGCGGGAGACGGCACCGGGGAGCTGTTTTTT
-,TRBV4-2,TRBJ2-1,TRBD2,CASSQVGLAGVPNEQFF,TGTGCCAGCAGCCAAGTGGGACTAGCGGGAGTACCCAATGAGCAGTTCTTC
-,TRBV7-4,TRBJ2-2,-,CASSLGGLDGELFF,TGTGCCAGCAGCCTCGGGGGGCTGGACGGGGAGCTGTTTTTT
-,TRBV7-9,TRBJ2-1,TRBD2,CASSRTSATGGEQFF,TGTGCCAGCAGCCGGACTAGCGCAACGGGGGGTGAGCAGTTCTTC
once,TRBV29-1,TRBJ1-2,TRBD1,CSVAARGQGYTF,TGCAGCGTTGCGGCGAGGGGGCAAGGCTACACCTTC
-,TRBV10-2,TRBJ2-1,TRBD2,CASGGLAASYNEQFF,TGCGCCAGCGGGGGACTAGCTGCCTCATACAATGAGCAGTTCTTC
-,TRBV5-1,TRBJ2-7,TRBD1,CASSLAAGTGAHEQYF,TGCGCCAGCAGCTTGGCCGCCGGGACAGGGGCCCACGAGCAGTACTTC
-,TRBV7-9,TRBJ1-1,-,CASSLVAGPYTEAFF,TGTGCCAGCAGCTTAGTTGCAGGGCCCTACACTGAAGCTTTCTTT
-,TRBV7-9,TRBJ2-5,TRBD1,CASSAPSTGARETQYF,TGTGCCAGCAGCGCCCCCTCAACAGGGGCGAGAGAGACCCAGTACTTC
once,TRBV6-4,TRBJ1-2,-,CASKPGHLSPFGYTF,TGTGCCAGCAAACCCGGACACCTATCCCCCTTCGGCTACACCTTC
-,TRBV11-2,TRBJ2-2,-,CASTSEHTGELFF,TGTGCCAGCACTTCGGAGCACACCGGGGAGCTGTTTTTT
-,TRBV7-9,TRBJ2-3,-,CASSLVGQSFTDTQYF,TGTGCCAGCAGCTTAGTTGGTCAGTCCTTCACAGATACGCAGTATTTT
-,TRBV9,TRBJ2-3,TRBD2,CASSGTSGRGDTQYF,TGTGCCAGCAGCGGCACTAGCGGGAGGGGGGATACGCAGTATTTT
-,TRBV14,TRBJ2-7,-,CASSQDRRVLDF,TGTGCCAGCAGCCAAGATAGGAGAGTATTGGACTTC
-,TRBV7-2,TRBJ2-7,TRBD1,CASSGQGYYEQYF,TGTGCCAGCAGCGGACAGGGTTACTACGAGCAGTACTTC
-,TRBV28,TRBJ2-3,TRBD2,CASRRLAGSPLRGQYF,TGTGCCAGCAGGCGACTAGCGGGAAGCCCCCTTAGGGGGCAGTATTTT
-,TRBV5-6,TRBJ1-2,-,CASSLPVGGDGYTF,TGTGCCAGCAGCTTGCCCGTGGGAGGGGATGGCTACACCTTC
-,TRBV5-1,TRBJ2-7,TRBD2,CASSREGTSSYEQYF,TGCGCCAGCAGTCGGGAAGGGACTAGCTCCTACGAGCAGTACTTC
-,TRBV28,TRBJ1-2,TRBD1,CASNKDRVYGYTF,TGTGCCAGCAACAAGGACAGGGTCTATGGCTACACCTTC
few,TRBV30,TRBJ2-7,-,CAWIRGASYEQYF,TGTGCCTGGATCCGCGGGGCCTCCTACGAGCAGTACTTC
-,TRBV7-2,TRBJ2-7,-,CASSPSSYEQYF,TGTGCCAGCAGCCCGAGCTCCTACGAGCAGTACTTC
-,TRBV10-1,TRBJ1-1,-,CASSEFKTGSMNTEAFF,TGCGCCAGCAGTGAGTTCAAAACAGGGTCGATGAACACTGAAGCTTTCTTT
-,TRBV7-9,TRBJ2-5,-,CASSLANSPGAKQYF,TGTGCCAGCAGCTTAGCGAATAGCCCGGGTGCTAAGCAGTACTTC
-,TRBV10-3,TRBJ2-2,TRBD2,CAILVREREAILNTGELFF,TGTGCCATCTTGGTTAGGGAGCGGGAGGCCATTTTGAACACCGGGGAGCTGTTTTTT
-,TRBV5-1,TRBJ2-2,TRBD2,CASSLAGAAGELFF,TGCGCCAGCAGCTTAGCGGGAGCGGCCGGGGAGCTGTTTTTT
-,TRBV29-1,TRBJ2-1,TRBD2,CSAAGQASGGYNEQFF,TGCAGCGCCGCCGGGCAGGCTAGCGGGGGGTACAATGAGCAGTTCTTC
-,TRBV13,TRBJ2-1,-,CASSTRQASNEQFF,TGTGCCAGCAGCACCAGACAGGCTAGCAATGAGCAGTTCTTC
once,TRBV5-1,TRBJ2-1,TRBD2,CASSPGLAGASYNEQFF,TGCGCCAGCAGCCCAGGACTAGCGGGAGCCTCCTACAATGAGCAGTTCTTC
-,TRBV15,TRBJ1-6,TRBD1,CATSIGQGARGSPLHF,TGTGCCACCAGCATCGGGCAGGGGGCGCGAGGGTCACCCCTCCACTTT
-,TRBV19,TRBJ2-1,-,CASSRGHEQFF,TGTGCCAGTAGTAGGGGGCATGAGCAGTTCTTC
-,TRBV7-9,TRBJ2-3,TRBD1,CASSLSTGGTDTQYF,TGTGCCAGCAGCTTAAGTACAGGGGGAACAGATACGCAGTATTTT
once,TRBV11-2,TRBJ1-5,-,CASSLAAGSNQPQHF,TGTGCCAGCAGCTTAGCGGCGGGGAGCAATCAGCCCCAGCATTTT
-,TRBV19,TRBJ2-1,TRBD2,CASKVSGAYNEQFF,TGTGCCAGTAAGGTCAGCGGGGCCTACAATGAGCAGTTCTTC
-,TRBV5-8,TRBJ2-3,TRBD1,CASSSGQGSTDTQYF,TGTGCCAGCAGCTCCGGACAGGGGAGCACAGATACGCAGTATTTT
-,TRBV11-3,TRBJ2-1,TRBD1,CASSSTGSAYNEQFF,TGTGCCAGCAGCTCGACAGGGTCGGCATACAATGAGCAGTTCTTC
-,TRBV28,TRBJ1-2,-,CASSFSPPGGNYGYTF,TGTGCCAGCAGTTTTTCCCCTCCAGGTGGTAACTATGGCTACACCTTC
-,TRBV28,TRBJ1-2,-,CASIGSPQPDGYTF,TGTGCCAGCATCGGAAGTCCACAGCCCGATGGCTACACCTTC
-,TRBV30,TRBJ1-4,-,CAWSVRKAANEKLFF,TGTGCCTGGAGTGTACGAAAGGCGGCTAATGAAAAACTGTTTTTT
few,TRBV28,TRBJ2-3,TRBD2,CASSLAGTRVTDTQYF,TGTGCCAGCAGTTTAGCCGGGACTAGGGTGACAGATACGCAGTATTTT
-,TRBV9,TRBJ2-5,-,CASSVGWGRETQYF,TGTGCCAGCAGCGTAGGGTGGGGGAGGGAGACCCAGTACTTC
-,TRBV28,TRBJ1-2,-,CASSSTGRANYGYTF,TGTGCCAGCAGTTCTACCGGGAGAGCTAACTATGGCTACACCTTC
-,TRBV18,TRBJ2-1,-,CASSPPDIWEQFF,TGTGCCAGCTCACCACCGGACATTTGGGAGCAGTTCTTC
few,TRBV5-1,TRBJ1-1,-,CASSLAPGTEAFF,TGCGCCAGCAGCTTGGCCCCAGGCACTGAAGCTTTCTTT